This T cell receptor (beta chain) appears in the sequencing data of a study of blood T cell repertoires in COVID-19. Study details: Specimens from acute and convalescent COVID-19 originated in the United States, Italy and Spain.

The age range of participants was 18 to 89 years, with residence in about two dozen US areas. Original analysis: Using reference gene primer amplification, nucleated cell counts were estimated. Method: immunoSEQ multiplex PCR; TCRdb's copy keeps in-frame clones and lacks some. The DNA gave D and trimming, while V, J and clone size come from that table. There are fewer than 200,000 clones in the sample; about 79% occur only once, and 13% to 15% lies in the top ten. Germline lookup yields CDR1 MRHNA and CDR2 SNTAGT. The CDR3 is 15 amino acids. J gave up 3 bases and V 3 bases, and 2 bases lay outside the gene matches.

Sequences were obtained from PBMCs or T cells enriched from blood (not recorded which). This sequence was found in a man in his fifties or sixties who had recovered from COVID-19. This sequence joins TRBV6-4 and TRBJ2-1, with 10 positions matching TRBD2. Here the CDR3 reads CASSELAGLYNEQFF. The CDR3 bases are TGTGCCAGCAGTGAACTAGCGGGGCTCTACAATGAGCAGTTCTTC.